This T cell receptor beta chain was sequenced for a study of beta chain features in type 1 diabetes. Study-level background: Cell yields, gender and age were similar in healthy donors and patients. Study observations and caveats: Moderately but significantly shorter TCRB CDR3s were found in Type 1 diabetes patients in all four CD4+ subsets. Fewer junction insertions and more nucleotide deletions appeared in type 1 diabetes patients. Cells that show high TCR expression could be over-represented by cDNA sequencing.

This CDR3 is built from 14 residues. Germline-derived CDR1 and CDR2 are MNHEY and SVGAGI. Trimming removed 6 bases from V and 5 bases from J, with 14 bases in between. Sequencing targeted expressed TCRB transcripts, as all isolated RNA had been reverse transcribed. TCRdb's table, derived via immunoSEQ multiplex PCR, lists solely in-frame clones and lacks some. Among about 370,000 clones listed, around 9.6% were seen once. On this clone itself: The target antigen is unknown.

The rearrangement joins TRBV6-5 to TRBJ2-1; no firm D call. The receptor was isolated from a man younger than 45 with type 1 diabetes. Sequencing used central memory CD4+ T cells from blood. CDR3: CASRSYSGNNEQFF. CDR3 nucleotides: TGTGCCAGCAGGTCCTATTCAGGAAACAATGAGCAGTTCTTC.